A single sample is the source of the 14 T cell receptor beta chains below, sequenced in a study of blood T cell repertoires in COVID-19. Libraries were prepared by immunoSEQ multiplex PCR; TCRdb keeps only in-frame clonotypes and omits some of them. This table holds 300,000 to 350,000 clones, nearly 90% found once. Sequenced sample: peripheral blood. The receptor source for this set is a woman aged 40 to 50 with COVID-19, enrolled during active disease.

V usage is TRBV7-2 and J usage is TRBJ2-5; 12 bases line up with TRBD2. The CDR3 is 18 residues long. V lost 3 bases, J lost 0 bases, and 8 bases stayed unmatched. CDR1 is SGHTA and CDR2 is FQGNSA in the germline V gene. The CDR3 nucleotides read TGTGCCAGCAGCTTCGGACGGACTAGCGGGGAATACCAAGAGACCCAGTACTTC. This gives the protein CASSFGRTSGEYQETQYF.

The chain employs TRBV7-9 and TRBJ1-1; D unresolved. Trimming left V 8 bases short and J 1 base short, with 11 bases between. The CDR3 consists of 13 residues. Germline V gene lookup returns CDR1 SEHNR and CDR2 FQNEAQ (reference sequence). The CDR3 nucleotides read TGTGCCAGCGGCCTGGCAGGGAACACTGAAGCTTTCTTT. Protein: CASGLAGNTEAFF.

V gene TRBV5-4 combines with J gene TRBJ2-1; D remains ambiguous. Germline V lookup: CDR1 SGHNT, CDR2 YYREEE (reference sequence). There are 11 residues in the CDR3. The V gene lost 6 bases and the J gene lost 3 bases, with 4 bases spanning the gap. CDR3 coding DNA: TGTGCCAGCACCCACTACAATGAGCAGTTCTTC. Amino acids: CASTHYNEQFF.

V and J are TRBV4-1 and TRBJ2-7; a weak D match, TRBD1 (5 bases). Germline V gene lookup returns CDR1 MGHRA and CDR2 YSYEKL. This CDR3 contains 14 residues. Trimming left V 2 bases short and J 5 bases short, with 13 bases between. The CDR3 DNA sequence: TGCGCCAGCAGCCAAAAGGGGTCCGAAAACGAGCAGTACTTC. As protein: CASSQKGSENEQYF.

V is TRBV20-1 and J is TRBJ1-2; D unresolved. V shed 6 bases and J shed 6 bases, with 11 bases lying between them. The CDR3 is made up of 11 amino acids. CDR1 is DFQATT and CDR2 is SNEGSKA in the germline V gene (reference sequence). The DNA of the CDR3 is TGCAGTGCACCCCATCCGGATGGCTACACCTTC. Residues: CSAPHPDGYTF.

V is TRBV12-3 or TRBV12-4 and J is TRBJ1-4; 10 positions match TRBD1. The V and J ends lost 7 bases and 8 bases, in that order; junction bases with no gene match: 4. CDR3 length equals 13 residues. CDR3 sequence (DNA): TGTGCCAGCATTCGGACAGGGGGAGAAAAACTGTTTTTT. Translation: CASIRTGGEKLFF.

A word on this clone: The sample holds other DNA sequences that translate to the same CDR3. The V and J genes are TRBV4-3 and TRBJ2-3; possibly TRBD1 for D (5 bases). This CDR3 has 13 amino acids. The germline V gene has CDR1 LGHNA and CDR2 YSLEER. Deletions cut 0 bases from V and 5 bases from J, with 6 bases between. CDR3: CASSQDRGDTQYF. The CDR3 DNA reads TGCGCCAGCAGCCAAGATAGGGGAGATACGCAGTATTTT.

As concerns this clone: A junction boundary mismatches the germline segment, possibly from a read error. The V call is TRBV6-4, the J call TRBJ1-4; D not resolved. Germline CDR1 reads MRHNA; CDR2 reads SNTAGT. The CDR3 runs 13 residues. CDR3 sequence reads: CASRDSLNEKLFF. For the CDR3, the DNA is TGTGCCAGCAGGGACTCCTTAAATGAAAAACTGTTTTTT.

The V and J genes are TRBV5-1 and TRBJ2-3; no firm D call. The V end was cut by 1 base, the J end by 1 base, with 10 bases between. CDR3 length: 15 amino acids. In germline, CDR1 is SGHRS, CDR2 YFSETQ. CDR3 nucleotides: TGCGCCAGCAGCTTGTTTTTCCCAGGCACAGATACGCAGTATTTT. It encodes CASSLFFPGTDTQYF.

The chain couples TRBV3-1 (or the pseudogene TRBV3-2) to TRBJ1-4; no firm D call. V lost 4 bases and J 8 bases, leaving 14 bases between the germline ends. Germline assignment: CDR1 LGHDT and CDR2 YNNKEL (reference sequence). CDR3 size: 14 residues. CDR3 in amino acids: CASSPSIGAEKLFF. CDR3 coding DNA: TGTGCCAGCAGCCCGAGCATTGGAGCGGAAAAACTGTTTTTT.

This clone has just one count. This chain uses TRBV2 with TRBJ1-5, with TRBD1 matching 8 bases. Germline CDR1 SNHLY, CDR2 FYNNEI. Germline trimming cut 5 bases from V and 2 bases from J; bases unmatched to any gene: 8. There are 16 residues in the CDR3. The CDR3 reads CASSTDRVSGNQPQHF. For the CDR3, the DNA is TGTGCCAGCAGTACGGACAGGGTATCTGGCAATCAGCCCCAGCATTTT. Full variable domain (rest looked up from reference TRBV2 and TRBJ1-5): EPEVTQTPSHQVTQMGQEVILRCVPISNHLYFYWYRQILGQKVEFLVSFYNNEISEKSEIFDDQFSVERPDGSNFTLKIRSTKLEDSAMYFCASSTDRVSGNQPQHFGDGTRLSIL.

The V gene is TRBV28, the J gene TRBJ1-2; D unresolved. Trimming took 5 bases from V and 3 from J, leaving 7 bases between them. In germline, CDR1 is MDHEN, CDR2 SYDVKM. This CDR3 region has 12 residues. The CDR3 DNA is TGTGCCAGCAGTAATATAGACTATGGCTACACCTTC. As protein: CASSNIDYGYTF.

CDR3 DNA: TGTGCCAGCAGCCAAGCCCCTCGACAGGGTGAAGGTGAAGAGACCCAGTACTTC. It specifies CASSQAPRQGEGEETQYF. The chain employs TRBV3-1 (or the pseudogene TRBV3-2) and TRBJ2-5; TRBD1 agrees at 7 bases. Germline V CDR1 and CDR2: LGHDT, YNNKEL (reference sequence). With 1 base clipped from V and 3 bases from J, the junction kept 14 bases outside the gene matches. The CDR3 spans 18 residues.

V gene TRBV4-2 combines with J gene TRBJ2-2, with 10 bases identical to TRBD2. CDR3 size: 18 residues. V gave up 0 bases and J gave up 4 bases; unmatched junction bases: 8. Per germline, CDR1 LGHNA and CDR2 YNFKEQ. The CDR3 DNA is TGTGCCAGCAGCCAAGAACAGCGGGGGGGCCTGGGCACCGGGGAGCTGTTTTTT. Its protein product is CASSQEQRGGLGTGELFF.